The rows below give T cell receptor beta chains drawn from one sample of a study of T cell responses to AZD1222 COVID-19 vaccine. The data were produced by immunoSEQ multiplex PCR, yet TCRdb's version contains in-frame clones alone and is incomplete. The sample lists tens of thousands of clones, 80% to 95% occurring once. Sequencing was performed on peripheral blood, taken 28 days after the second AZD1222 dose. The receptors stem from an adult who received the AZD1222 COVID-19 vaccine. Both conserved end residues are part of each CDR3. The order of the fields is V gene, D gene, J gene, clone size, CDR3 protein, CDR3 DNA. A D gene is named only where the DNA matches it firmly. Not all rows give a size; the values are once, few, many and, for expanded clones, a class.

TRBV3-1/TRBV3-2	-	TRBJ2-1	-	CASSHSTGPPYNEQFF	TGTGCCAGCAGCCATTCGACAGGACCTCCCTACAATGAGCAGTTCTTC
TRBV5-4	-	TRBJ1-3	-	CASSLAGGHSGNTIYF	TGTGCCAGCAGCTTGGCAGGCGGCCACTCTGGAAACACCATATATTTT
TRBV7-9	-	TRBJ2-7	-	CASSPGLRYEQYF	TGTGCCAGCAGCCCGGGGCTTCGTTACGAGCAGTACTTC
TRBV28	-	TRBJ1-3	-	CASSLGGARGNTIYF	TGTGCCAGCAGTTTGGGGGGGGCGCGTGGAAACACCATATATTTT
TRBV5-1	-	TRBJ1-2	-	CASSLATNYGYTF	TGCGCCAGCAGCTTGGCGACTAACTATGGCTACACCTTC
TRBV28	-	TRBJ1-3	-	CASSSGHSSGNTIYF	TGTGCCAGCAGTTCAGGGCATAGCTCTGGAAACACCATATATTTT
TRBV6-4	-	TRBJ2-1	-	CASSDAGASHNEQFF	TGTGCCAGCAGTGACGCGGGGGCCTCCCACAATGAGCAGTTCTTC
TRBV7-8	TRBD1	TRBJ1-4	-	CASSLGGGAYEKLFF	TGTGCCAGCAGCTTAGGAGGGGGCGCTTATGAAAAACTGTTTTTT
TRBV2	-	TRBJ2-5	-	CASSVTYETQYF	TGTGCCAGCAGTGTAACCTACGAGACCCAGTACTTC
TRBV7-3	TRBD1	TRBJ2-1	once	CASSPPEQGASANEQFF	TGTGCCAGCAGCCCCCCCGAACAGGGGGCGTCGGCCAATGAGCAGTTCTTC
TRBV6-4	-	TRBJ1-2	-	CASRGHCRNGYTF	TGTGCCAGCAGGGGACACTGTAGGAATGGCTACACCTTC
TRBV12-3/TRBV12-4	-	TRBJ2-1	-	CASSPPPYNEQFF	TGTGCCAGCAGCCCTCCTCCCTACAATGAGCAGTTCTTC
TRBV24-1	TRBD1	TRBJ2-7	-	CATSDHTPEGAKDPHEQYF	TGTGCCACCAGTGATCACACCCCTGAGGGGGCCAAGGACCCCCACGAGCAGTACTTC
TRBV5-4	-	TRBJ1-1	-	CASSPDPETEAFF	TGTGCCAGCAGCCCGGATCCCGAAACTGAAGCTTTCTTT
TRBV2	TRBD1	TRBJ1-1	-	CASSERTGANTEAFF	TGTGCCAGCAGTGAAAGAACAGGGGCGAACACTGAAGCTTTCTTT
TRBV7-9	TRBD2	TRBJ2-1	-	CASSLRGRGLAVNNEQFF	TGTGCCAGCAGCTTAAGGGGACGTGGACTAGCGGTTAACAATGAGCAGTTCTTC
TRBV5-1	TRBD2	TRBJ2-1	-	CASSRASGSENEQFF	TGCGCCAGCAGCAGGGCTAGCGGGAGTGAGAATGAGCAGTTCTTC
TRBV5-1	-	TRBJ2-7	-	CASSLGSGNEQYF	TGCGCCAGCAGCTTGGGTTCCGGAAACGAGCAGTACTTC
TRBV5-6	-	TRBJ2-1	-	CASSLVMGWDPREFF	TGTGCCAGCAGCTTGGTAATGGGTTGGGACCCGAGGGAGTTCTTC
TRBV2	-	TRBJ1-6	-	CASTPRGGGRDSPLHF	TGTGCCAGCACCCCACGAGGAGGGGGTAGGGATTCACCCCTCCACTTT
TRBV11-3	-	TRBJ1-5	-	CASTTDRFGNQPQHF	TGTGCCAGCACCACCGACAGGTTTGGCAATCAGCCCCAGCATTTT
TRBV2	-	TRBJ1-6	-	CASSGESYNSPLHF	TGTGCCAGCAGTGGGGAGTCCTATAATTCACCCCTCCACTTT